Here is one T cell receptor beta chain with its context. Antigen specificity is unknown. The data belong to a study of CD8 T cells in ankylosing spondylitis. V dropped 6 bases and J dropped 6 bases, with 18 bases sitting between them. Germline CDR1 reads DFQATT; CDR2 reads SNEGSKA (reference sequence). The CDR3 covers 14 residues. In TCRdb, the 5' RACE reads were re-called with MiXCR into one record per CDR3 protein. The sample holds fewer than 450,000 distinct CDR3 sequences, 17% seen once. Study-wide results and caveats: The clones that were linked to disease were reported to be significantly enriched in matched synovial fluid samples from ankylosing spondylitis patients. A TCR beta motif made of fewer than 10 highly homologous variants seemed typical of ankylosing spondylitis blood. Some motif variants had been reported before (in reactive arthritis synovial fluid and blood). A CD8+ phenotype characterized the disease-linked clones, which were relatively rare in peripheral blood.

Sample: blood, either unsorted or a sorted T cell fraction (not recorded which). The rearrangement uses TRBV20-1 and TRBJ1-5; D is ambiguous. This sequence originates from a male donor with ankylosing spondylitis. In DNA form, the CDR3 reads TGCAGTGCGGCCACCTCGGAGAGGCCTCAGCCCCAGCATTTT. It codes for CSAATSERPQPQHF.